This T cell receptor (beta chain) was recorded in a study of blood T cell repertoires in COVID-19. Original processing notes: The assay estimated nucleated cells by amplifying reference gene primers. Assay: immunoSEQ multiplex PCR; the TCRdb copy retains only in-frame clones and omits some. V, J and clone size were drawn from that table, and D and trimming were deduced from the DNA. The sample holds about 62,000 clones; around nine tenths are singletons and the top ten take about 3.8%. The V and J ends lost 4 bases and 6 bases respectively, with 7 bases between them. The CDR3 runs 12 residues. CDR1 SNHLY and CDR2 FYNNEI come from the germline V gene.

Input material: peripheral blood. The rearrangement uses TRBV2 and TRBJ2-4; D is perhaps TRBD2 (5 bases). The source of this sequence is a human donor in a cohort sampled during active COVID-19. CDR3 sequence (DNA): TGTGCCAGCAGTGCTGAGGGAAACATTCAGTACTTC. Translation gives CASSAEGNIQYF. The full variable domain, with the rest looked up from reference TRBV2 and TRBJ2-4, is EPEVTQTPSHQVTQMGQEVILRCVPISNHLYFYWYRQILGQKVEFLVSFYNNEISEKSEIFDDQFSVERPDGSNFTLKIRSTKLEDSAMYFCASSAEGNIQYFGAGTRLSVL.